Described below is a single TCR beta chain sequence and its context. This specimen comes from a study of blood T cell repertoires in COVID-19. About the research overall: Specimens from acute and convalescent COVID-19 originated in the United States, Italy and Spain. T cells, B-cell-depleted T cells, or PBMCs supplied cDNA or gDNA.

Per the original methods: Cell counts per sample came from amplifying reference gene primers. Using immunoSEQ multiplex PCR, the repertoire was profiled, and TCRdb retains in-frame clones only, with some absent. V, J and clone size derive from that table, while D and trimming were established from the DNA sequence. The table shows 160,000 or so clones, with about 77% occurring only once. The trim removed 4 bases at V and 7 bases at J, leaving 6 bases unmatched. Germline assignment: CDR1 SGHRS and CDR2 YFSETQ. This CDR3 is 14 amino acids long. The receptor was isolated from a woman of 80 years or more with acute or convalescent COVID-19. This chain connects TRBV5-1 to TRBJ2-2; 8 bases are a match to TRBD1. Sample: peripheral blood. The CDR3 DNA reads as TGCGCCAGCAGCGCAGGGACAGGATACGGGGAGCTGTTTTTT. The encoded protein is CASSAGTGYGELFF.